This T cell receptor (beta chain) was observed in a study of blood T cells in healthy people across ages. A J-beta primer mix and a sample-barcoded 5' primer were used in a second PCR of about 7 to 12 cycles. TCRdb re-called the 5' RACE reads through MiXCR, storing one row per CDR3 protein. Of hundreds of thousands of distinct CDR3 sequences listed, more than 20% are singletons. The germline V gene has CDR1 MDHEN and CDR2 SYDVKM. The CDR3 has 14 amino acids. Trimming removed 5 bases from V and 2 bases from J, with 10 bases in between. These data are also associated with another study on T cells of mothers and their children. This second study notes: Not a single persistent microchimeric T cell clone was detected.

This chain links TRBV28 with TRBJ1-5; D is unclear. This receptor was taken from a boy younger than 18 in good health. Sequencing was performed on blood. The CDR3 region is CASSTPNRNQPQHF. The CDR3 DNA reads as TGTGCCAGCAGTACCCCGAATCGCAATCAGCCCCAGCATTTT.